This T cell receptor beta chain emerged from a study of molecular identifiers for immune sequencing clone quantification. Looking at the study overall: For replicates, RNA isolated from approximately 22,000 or 94,000 naive CD8 cells was divided into five portions, of which four were sequenced.

Libraries of naive CD8 T cells were made from roughly 20,000 to 1,000,000 sorted cells. They used 10%, 30% or 50% RNA. V gave up 0 bases and J gave up 3 bases, with 9 bases separating them. The CDR3 sequence is 13 residues long. Germline CDR1 reads SQVTM; CDR2 reads ANQGSEA. TCR libraries were built in bulk with a published protocol and specific TCR primers. TCRdb used MiXCR to reprocess the PCR reads, holding one entry per CDR3 protein. The sample carries nearly 650,000 distinct CDR3 sequences, around 25% recorded once. The specimen was naive CD8+ T cells from blood, with Jurkat cell RNA spiked in. Subset indicated: FACS-sorted CD8+CD4-CCR7+CD45RA+ naive T cells. This TCR derives from a human donor in good health. Some libraries in this study had Jurkat cell RNA spiked in. This chain connects TRBV29-1 to TRBJ2-7; no clear D gene. CDR3 residues: CSVEEEWGYEQYF. CDR3 DNA sequence: TGCAGCGTTGAAGAGGAATGGGGCTACGAGCAGTACTTC.